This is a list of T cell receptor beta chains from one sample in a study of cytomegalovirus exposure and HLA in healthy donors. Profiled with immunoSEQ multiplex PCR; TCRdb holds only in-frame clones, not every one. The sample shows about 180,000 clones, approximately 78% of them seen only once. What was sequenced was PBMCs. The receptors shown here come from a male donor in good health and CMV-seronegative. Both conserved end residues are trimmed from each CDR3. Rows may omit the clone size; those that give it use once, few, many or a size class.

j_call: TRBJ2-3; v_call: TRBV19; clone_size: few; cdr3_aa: ASSIRDPTGDTQY
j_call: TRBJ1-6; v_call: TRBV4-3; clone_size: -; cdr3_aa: ASSQERRSYNSPLH
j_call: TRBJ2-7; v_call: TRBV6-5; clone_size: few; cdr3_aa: ASSYREGEQY
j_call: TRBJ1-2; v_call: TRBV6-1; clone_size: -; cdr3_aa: ASSEWDAGVRNYGYT
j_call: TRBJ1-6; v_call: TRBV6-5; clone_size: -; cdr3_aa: ASWVGRNSPLH
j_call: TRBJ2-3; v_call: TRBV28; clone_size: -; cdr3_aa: ASSLLGQDTDTQY
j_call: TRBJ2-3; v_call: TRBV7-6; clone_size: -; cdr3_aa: ASSLGAGARTDTQY
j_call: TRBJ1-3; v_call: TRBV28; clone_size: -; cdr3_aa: ASSYIYRGRAGNTIY
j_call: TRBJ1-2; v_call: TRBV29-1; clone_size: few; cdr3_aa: SVAEGQVYGYT
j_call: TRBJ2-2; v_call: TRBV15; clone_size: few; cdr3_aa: ATSRDIETGELF
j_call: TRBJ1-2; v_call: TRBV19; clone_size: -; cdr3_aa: ASIGGQRFGYT
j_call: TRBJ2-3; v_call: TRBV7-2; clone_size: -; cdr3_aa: ASSLQRTDTQY
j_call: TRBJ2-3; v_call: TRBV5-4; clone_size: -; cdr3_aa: ASSPTSGRPTDTQY
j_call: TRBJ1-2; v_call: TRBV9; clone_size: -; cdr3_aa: ASSVGWDSYGYT
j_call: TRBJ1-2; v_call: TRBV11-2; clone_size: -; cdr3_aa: ASSLGGDPYGYT
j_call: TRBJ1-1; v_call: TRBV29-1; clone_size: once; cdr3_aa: SAGENTEAF
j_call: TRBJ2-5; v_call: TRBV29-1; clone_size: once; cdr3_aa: SVVASGWETQY
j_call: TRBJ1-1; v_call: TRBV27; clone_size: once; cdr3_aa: ASRGTTGSTEAF
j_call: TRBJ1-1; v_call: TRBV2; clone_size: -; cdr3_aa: ASSRGYTEAF
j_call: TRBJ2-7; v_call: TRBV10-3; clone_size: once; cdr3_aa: AIRATGDYEQY
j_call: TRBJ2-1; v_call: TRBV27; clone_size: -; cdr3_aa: ASSLLAGVGNEQF
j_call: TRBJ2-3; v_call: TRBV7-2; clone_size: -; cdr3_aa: ASSKGSGRWADTQY
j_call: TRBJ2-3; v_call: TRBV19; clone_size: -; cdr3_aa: ASSPTSGSTDTQY
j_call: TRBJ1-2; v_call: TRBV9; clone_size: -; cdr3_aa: ASSRSGTDYGYT
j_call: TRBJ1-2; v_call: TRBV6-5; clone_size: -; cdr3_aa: ASSYDRGYGYT
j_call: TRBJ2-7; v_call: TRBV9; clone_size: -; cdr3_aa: ASSVGRHLSYEQY
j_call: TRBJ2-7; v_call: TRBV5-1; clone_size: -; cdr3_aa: ASSRWASGSGEQY
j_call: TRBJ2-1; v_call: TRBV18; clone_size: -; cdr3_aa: ASSLQAGGFIHEQF
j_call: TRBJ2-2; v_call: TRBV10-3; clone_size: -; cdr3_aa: AIGGQGGNTGELF
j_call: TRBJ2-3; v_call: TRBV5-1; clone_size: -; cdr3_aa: ASSSLGGGVTDTQY
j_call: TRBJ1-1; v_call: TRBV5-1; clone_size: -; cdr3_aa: ASSDQGNVNTEAF
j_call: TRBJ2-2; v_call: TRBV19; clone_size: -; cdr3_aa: ASSIQGVNTGELF
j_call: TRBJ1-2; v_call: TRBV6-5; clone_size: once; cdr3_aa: ASSFGQGVGGYP
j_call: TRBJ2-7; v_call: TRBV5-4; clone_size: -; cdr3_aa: ASSRNLAYEQY
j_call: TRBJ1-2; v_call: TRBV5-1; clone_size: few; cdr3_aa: ASSLDTGQGRKGYT
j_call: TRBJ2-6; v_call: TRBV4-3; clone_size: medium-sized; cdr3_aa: ASSRRGSGANVLT